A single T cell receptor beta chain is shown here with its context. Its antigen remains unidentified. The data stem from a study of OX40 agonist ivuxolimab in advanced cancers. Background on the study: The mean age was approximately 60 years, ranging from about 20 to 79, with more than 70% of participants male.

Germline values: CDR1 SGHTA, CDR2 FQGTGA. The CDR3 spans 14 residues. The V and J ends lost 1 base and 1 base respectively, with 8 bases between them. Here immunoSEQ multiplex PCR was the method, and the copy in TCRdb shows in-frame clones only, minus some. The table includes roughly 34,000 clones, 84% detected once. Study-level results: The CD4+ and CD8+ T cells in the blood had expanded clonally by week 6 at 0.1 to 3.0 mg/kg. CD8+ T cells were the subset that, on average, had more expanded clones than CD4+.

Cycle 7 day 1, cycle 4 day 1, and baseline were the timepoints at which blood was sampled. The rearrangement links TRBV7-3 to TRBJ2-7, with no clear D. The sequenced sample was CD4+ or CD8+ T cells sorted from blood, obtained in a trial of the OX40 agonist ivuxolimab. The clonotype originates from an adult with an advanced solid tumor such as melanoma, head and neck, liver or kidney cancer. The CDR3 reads CASSLMGGSYEQYF. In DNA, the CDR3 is TGTGCCAGCAGCTTAATGGGTGGGTCCTACGAGCAGTACTTC. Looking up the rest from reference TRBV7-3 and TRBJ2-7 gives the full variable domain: GAGVSQTPSNKVTEKGKYVELRCDPISGHTALYWYRQSLGQGPEFLIYFQGTGAADDSGLPNDRFFAVRPEGSVSTLKIQRTERGDSAVYLCASSLMGGSYEQYFGPGTRLTVT.